This entry concerns a single TCR beta chain. This entry is derived from a study of OX40 agonist ivuxolimab in advanced cancers. Study details: Ivuxolimab, which is an agonistic anti-OX40 (CD134) antibody, was administered to the patients.

V dropped 4 bases and J dropped 5 bases, with 11 bases sitting between them. This CDR3 region has 13 residues. Germline assignment: CDR1 MGHRA and CDR2 YSYEKL. Some clones are missing from TCRdb's copy, which holds only in-frame ones; the method was immunoSEQ multiplex PCR. This table holds 76,000 or so clones, 85% to 90% found once. Patients were ineligible given autoimmune disease history or systemic immunosuppression. Sequenced material: CD4+ or CD8+ T cells sorted from blood, taken in a trial of the OX40 agonist ivuxolimab. The source is an adult with an advanced solid tumor such as melanoma, head and neck, liver or kidney cancer. The chain couples TRBV4-1 to TRBJ1-1; TRBD1 might be the D (5 bases). The CDR3 bases are TGCGCCAGCAGCCCGGAGGGGCGGACTGAAGCTTTCTTT. Translated: CASSPEGRTEAFF.